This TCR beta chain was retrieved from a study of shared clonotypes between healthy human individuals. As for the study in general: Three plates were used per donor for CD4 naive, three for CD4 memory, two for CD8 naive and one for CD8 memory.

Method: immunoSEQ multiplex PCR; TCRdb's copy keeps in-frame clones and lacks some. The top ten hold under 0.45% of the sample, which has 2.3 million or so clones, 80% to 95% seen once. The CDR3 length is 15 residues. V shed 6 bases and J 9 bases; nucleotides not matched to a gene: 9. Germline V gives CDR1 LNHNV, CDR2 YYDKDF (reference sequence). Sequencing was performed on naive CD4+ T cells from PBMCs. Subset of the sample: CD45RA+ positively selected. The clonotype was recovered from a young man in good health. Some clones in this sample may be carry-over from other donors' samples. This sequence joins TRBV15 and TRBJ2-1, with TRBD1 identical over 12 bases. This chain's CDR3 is CATRPPGTGGGEQFF. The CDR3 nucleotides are TGTGCCACCAGACCGCCGGGGACAGGGGGCGGTGAGCAGTTCTTC.